A selection of T cell receptor beta chains follows, all from one sample in a study of T cells in Graves' hyperthyroidism and ophthalmopathy. TCRdb re-derived calls from the multiplex PCR reads in MiXCR, one entry per CDR3 protein. Counted here are 310,000 or so distinct CDR3 sequences, around 15% occurring once; the ten biggest clones make up over 50%. Material for sequencing was blood. These receptors all come from an older woman with Graves' ophthalmopathy. The conserved cysteine and the conserved F or W are not part of the CDR3 here.

CDR3 protein: ATSDPQAGSRNEQF
V gene: TRBV24-1
J gene: TRBJ2-1

CDR3 protein: ASRSPGGANEQF
V gene: TRBV6-2/TRBV6-3
J gene: TRBJ2-1

CDR3 protein: AVYRGNTEAF
V gene: TRBV19
J gene: TRBJ1-1

CDR3 protein: ASSTSSVGKGYGYT
V gene: TRBV12-3/TRBV12-4
J gene: TRBJ1-2

CDR3 protein: SARDNPGLAKNIQY
V gene: TRBV20-1
J gene: TRBJ2-4

CDR3 protein: ASSYLLQPQH
V gene: TRBV6-2/TRBV6-3
J gene: TRBJ1-5

CDR3 protein: ASSMSYRGYGYT
V gene: TRBV19
J gene: TRBJ1-2

CDR3 protein: ASSRTTVPYEQY
V gene: TRBV6-1
J gene: TRBJ2-7

CDR3 protein: ASSSGPYNEQF
V gene: TRBV6-1
J gene: TRBJ2-1

CDR3 protein: SARVLAGNIQY
V gene: TRBV20-1
J gene: TRBJ2-4

CDR3 protein: ASSQAIALGNSPLH
V gene: TRBV4-3
J gene: TRBJ1-6

CDR3 protein: SGRTQGEQY
V gene: TRBV20-1
J gene: TRBJ2-7

CDR3 protein: ASSGSQDHEQY
V gene: TRBV18
J gene: TRBJ2-7

CDR3 protein: ASSVLDRRGTGNTIY
V gene: TRBV9
J gene: TRBJ1-3

CDR3 protein: ASSRGTGTNEKLF
V gene: TRBV9
J gene: TRBJ1-4

CDR3 protein: ATSSNEHRLRAF
V gene: TRBV15
J gene: TRBJ1-1

CDR3 protein: ASSQDYATGANT
V gene: TRBV3-1
J gene: TRBJ1-2

CDR3 protein: AISDPTRADTQY
V gene: TRBV10-3
J gene: TRBJ2-3

CDR3 protein: AVQQGSGNTIY
V gene: TRBV6-1
J gene: TRBJ1-3

CDR3 protein: ASSLSPGAYEQY
V gene: TRBV7-3
J gene: TRBJ2-7

CDR3 protein: SVGTGGGYT
V gene: TRBV29-1
J gene: TRBJ1-2

CDR3 protein: ASARRERETQY
V gene: TRBV2
J gene: TRBJ2-5

CDR3 protein: ASSPGDRETQY
V gene: TRBV11-2
J gene: TRBJ2-5